This T cell receptor beta chain comes out of a study of T cell responses to AZD1222 COVID-19 vaccine. The germline V and J ends were trimmed by 8 bases and 4 bases, with 8 bases remaining between them. Germline V gene lookup returns CDR1 MDHEN and CDR2 SYDVKM. The CDR3 spans 11 residues. Using immunoSEQ multiplex PCR, the repertoire was profiled, and TCRdb retains in-frame clones only, with some absent. Found here are about 85,000 clones, almost 90% of them singletons; the top ten hold around 10%. Comments on this clone: Antigen specificity is unknown.

General study results and limits: Repertoire sampling happened only post peak T cell response. It was only a handful of AZD1222 recipients who were seropositive at baseline. Among the donors, most were white British and more were female, and clonal diversity was possibly underestimated.

V is TRBV28 and J is TRBJ1-2; unclear D gene. Sequenced material: peripheral blood, taken on day 0 of MenACWY control vaccination. This clonotype was obtained from an adult in good health. The CDR3 spells CASESLYGYTF. Written as DNA, the CDR3 is TGTGCCAGCGAGAGTCTCTATGGCTACACCTTC.